This TCR beta chain stems from a study of blood T cells in healthy people across ages. Whole-study findings and limits: While age rose, TCR beta diversity per million T cells dropped in a roughly linear way.

The CDR3 has 17 amino acids. Germline-derived CDR1 and CDR2 are MNHNY and SVGAGI (reference sequence). Between the trimmed V and J ends, which lost 6 bases and 0 bases, there was a span of 15 bases. Points on this clonotype: Its antigen is still unknown.

Through a sample-barcoded 5' primer and a J-beta primer mix, a second PCR was run for about 7 to 12 cycles. TCRdb passed the 5' RACE reads through MiXCR, listing each CDR3 protein once. This table holds about 1.8 million distinct CDR3 sequences, roughly 52% found once. Sequenced sample: blood. The TCR originated in a woman between 40 and 55 years old in good health. V usage is TRBV6-6 and J usage is TRBJ2-6; D could derive from TRBD1 or TRBD2 (5 bases each). In DNA form, the CDR3 reads TGTGCCAGCAGCCTCCCGGGGCCAGCCTCTGGGGCCAACGTCCTGACTTTC. Its protein is CASSLPGPASGANVLTF.